This note documents a single T cell receptor beta chain sequence. The antigen is not known. Sequenced by immunoSEQ multiplex PCR; TCRdb stores in-frame clones only, minus some. The sample has more than 120,000 clones; roughly 88% are singletons. The sample originates from a study of T cell responses to AZD1222 COVID-19 vaccine. The study, taken as a whole, reports: In the spike-specific TCR repertoire, nearly half reportedly target unmutated variant regions. Vaccine-associated CD4 TCRs ranged over spike, dominating at 160-218 and 743-854. It should be noted that donors were predominantly white British and more often female, and clonal diversity was possibly underestimated. Elevations in Spike-specific TCR breadth and depth followed administration of two AZD1222 doses.

This CDR3 spans 13 amino acids. The germline gives CDR1 SEHNR, CDR2 FQNEAQ (reference sequence). Trimming cost V 3 bases and J 4 bases, with 9 bases left between them. This TCR was recovered from an adult who received the MenACWY meningococcal vaccine as a control. This chain joins TRBV7-9 and TRBJ1-1; D is unclear. The sample was peripheral blood, taken 28 days after the second dose of the MenACWY control vaccine. The CDR3 region is CASSLEEGTEAFF. The DNA for the CDR3 is TGTGCCAGCAGCTTGGAGGAGGGCACTGAAGCTTTCTTT.